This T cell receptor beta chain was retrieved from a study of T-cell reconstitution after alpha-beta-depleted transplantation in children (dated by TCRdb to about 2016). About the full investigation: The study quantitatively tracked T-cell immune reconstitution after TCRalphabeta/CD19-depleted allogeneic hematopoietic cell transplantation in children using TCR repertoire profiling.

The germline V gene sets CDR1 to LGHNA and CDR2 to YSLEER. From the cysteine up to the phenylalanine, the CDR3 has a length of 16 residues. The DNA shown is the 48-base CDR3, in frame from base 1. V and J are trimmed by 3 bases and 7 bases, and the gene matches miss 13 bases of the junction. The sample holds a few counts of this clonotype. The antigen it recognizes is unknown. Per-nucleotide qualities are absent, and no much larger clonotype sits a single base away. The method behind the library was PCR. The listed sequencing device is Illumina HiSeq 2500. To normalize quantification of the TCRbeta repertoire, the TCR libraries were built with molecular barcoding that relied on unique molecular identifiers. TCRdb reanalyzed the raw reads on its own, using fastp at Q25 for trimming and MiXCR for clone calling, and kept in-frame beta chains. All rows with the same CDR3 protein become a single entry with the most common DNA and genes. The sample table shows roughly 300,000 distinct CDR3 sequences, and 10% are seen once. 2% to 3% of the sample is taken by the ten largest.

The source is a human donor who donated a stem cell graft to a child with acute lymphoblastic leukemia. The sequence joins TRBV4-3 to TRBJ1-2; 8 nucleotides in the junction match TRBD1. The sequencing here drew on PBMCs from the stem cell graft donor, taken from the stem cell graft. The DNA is TGCGCCAGCAGCCAGGCCTGGGGGCAGGGGGCGCTTGGCTACACCTTC. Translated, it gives CASSQAWGQGALGYTF.